Below are 5 T cell receptor beta chains sequenced from a single sample in a study of T cell changes during pregnancy in multiple sclerosis. Data came from immunoSEQ multiplex PCR; TCRdb stores just in-frame clones and leaves some out. The table includes some 70,000 clones, 90% to 95% detected once. Sequenced here: peripheral blood, sampled in the second trimester of pregnancy. The receptors derive from a female donor in good health, enrolled as a control in a pregnancy study.

The V call is TRBV19, the J call TRBJ2-7, with 12 positions matching TRBD2. J gave up 3 bases and V 6 bases, and 6 bases lay outside the gene matches. Germline loops: CDR1 LNHDA, CDR2 SQIVND (reference sequence). This CDR3 region has 15 residues. The DNA for the CDR3 is TGTGCCAGTAGCACTAGCGGGGGGCGGGTCTACGAGCAGTACTTC. Translating it yields CASSTSGGRVYEQYF. Full variable domain (rest looked up from reference TRBV19 and TRBJ2-7): DGGITQSPKYLFRKEGQNVTLSCEQNLNHDAMYWYRQDPGQGLRLIYYSQIVNDFQKGDIAEGYSVSREKKESFPLTVTSAQKNPTAFYLCASSTSGGRVYEQYFGPGTRLTVT.

The rearrangement links TRBV7-2 to TRBJ2-7; D unresolved. V was shortened by 5 bases and J by 4 bases, with 6 bases between the two germline ends. CDR1 is SGHTA, CDR2 FQGNSA, per germline. CDR3 length: 11 residues. This CDR3 reads CASSPGYEQYF. The CDR3 DNA follows: TGTGCCAGCAGCCCCGGTTACGAGCAGTACTTC.

The J gene is TRBJ2-5, the V gene TRBV6-6, with 8 bases matching TRBD2. Trimming took 8 bases from V and 1 from J; bases not matched to a gene: 3. The CDR3 has 13 residues. The V gene's germline CDR1 is MNHNY and CDR2 SVGAGI (reference sequence). The CDR3 DNA reads TGTGCCAGCGTTCGGGGGGGCCAAGAGACCCAGTACTTC. As protein: CASVRGGQETQYF.

The chain uses TRBV4-1 and TRBJ2-6; TRBD2 matches at 10 bases. CDR1 is MGHRA and CDR2 is YSYEKL in the germline V gene. This CDR3 region has 20 residues. V trimming: 3 bases; J trimming: 0 bases; junction bases outside the gene matches: 11. This CDR3 is CASSQEILLAGFSGANVLTF. CDR3 DNA sequence: TGCGCCAGCAGCCAGGAGATATTACTAGCGGGGTTCTCTGGGGCCAACGTCCTGACTTTC.

This chain joins TRBV29-1 and TRBJ2-1; 10 bases agree with TRBD2. CDR1 SQVTM and CDR2 ANQGSEA come from the germline V gene. The V gene end was trimmed by 6 bases and the J gene end by 3 bases; junction bases not matched to a gene: 8. The CDR3 totals 15 residues. CDR3 DNA sequence: TGCAGCGTCGTTAGCGGGGGGCCTCACTACAATGAGCAGTTCTTC. Amino acids: CSVVSGGPHYNEQFF.